A single sample gave rise to the 31 T cell receptor beta chains below, sequenced in a study of hypomethylating agent response in myelodysplastic syndrome (dated by TCRdb to the early 2020s). Libraries were constructed by the immunoSEQ multiplex PCR assay. This is the immuneACCESS table as TCRdb keeps it, with only in-frame sequences that have V and J called. A part of the clones is gone; compared with another copy, unresolved V genes explain less than half, and the rest is unexplained. Within this sample are about 2,800 clones, with roughly 84% of them counted one time only. More than 25% of the sample belongs to the ten largest clones. The sequenced sample was bone marrow, obtained before or after starting hypomethylating agent treatment for myelodysplastic syndrome (not recorded which). These receptor sequences come from a human donor with myelodysplastic syndrome.

The chain uses TRBV5-8 and TRBJ2-5; 7 bases align to TRBD1. The germline V gene encodes CDR1 SGHTS and CDR2 YDEGEE. The CDR3 is made up of 14 amino acids. Germline trimming cut 0 bases from V and 3 bases from J; bases unmatched to any gene: 2. CDR3 sequence reads: CASSLGQGEETQYF. For the CDR3, the DNA is TGTGCCAGCAGCTTGGGACAGGGTGAAGAGACCCAGTACTTC.

The chain links TRBV5-6 to TRBJ2-5, with 8 positions matching TRBD2. V lost 3 bases to trimming and J lost 4 bases; unmatched junction nucleotides: 17. This CDR3 is 18 amino acids long. Germline V lookup: CDR1 SGHDT, CDR2 YYEEEE. For the CDR3, the DNA is TGTGCCAGCAGCTCCGAGGGTGTTAGCGGGATGTTGATAGAGACCCAGTACTTC. Protein product: CASSSEGVSGMLIETQYF.

The chain uses TRBV28 and TRBJ1-3; a weak D match, TRBD1 (5 bases). Germline V gene data show CDR1 as MDHEN and CDR2 as SYDVKM. This CDR3 comprises 14 residues. V lost 5 bases and J 3 bases, leaving 11 bases between the germline ends. CDR3 in amino acids: CASSLGGDGNTIYF. The DNA for the CDR3 is TGTGCCAGCAGTCTGGGGGGAGATGGAAACACCATATATTTT.

The chain carries TRBV7-2 and TRBJ2-7; 10 bases match TRBD2. The CDR3 has 16 residues. Germline V CDR1 and CDR2: SGHTA, FQGNSA. The V segment lost 0 bases and the J segment 6 bases; nucleotides outside the gene matches: 8. The CDR3 bases are TGTGCCAGCAGCTTAGCGCTAGCGGGAGTGGTTATCGAGCAGTACTTC. Protein sequence: CASSLALAGVVIEQYF. Full variable domain (rest looked up from reference TRBV7-2 and TRBJ2-7): GAGVSQSPSNKVTEKGKDVELRCDPISGHTALYWYRQSLGQGLEFLIYFQGNSAPDKSGLPSDRFSAERTGGSVSTLTIQRTQQEDSAVYLCASSLALAGVVIEQYFGPGTRLTVT.

This clone was recorded once. The V and J genes are TRBV4-3 and TRBJ1-6; 8 nucleotides align to TRBD1. The germline V gene encodes CDR1 LGHNA and CDR2 YSLEER. The junction had 5 bases not matched to a gene; V was cut back by 0 bases and J by 7 bases. This CDR3 region has 16 residues. As DNA, the CDR3 is TGCGCCAGCAGCCAAGAAGTGGACAGGGCGAATTCACCCCTCCACTTT. Its translation is CASSQEVDRANSPLHF.

This chain uses TRBV11-2 with TRBJ2-7; tentative D call: TRBD1 (5 bases). V gave up 8 bases and J gave up 6 bases, with 11 bases separating them. CDR3 length: 11 residues. The germline gives CDR1 SGHAT, CDR2 FQNNGV. The CDR3 DNA is TGTGCCAGCGGGGCGTTTCTCGAGCAGTACTTC. This encodes CASGAFLEQYF.

This clone was seen once. The genes are TRBV6-1 and TRBJ1-2; D remains ambiguous. V lost 10 bases and J lost 4, with 16 bases in between. Germline loops: CDR1 MNHNS, CDR2 SASEGT. This CDR3 comprises 13 residues. The CDR3 DNA is TGTGCCATCCGCGTCATGCCGCCCTATGGCTACACCTTC. Its translation is CAIRVMPPYGYTF.

This clone has just one count. A junction boundary mismatches the germline segment, possibly from a read error. V and J are TRBV2 and TRBJ2-7, with 13 bases matching TRBD2. The CDR3 is made up of 13 amino acids. Germline assignment: CDR1 SNHLY and CDR2 FYNNEI. CDR3 sequence reads: CASSGTSGSNRDF. Here the CDR3 DNA reads TGTGCCAGCAGTGGGACTAGCGGGAGTAACAGGGACTTC.

V usage is TRBV6-1 and J usage is TRBJ1-1, with D hard to call. Germline CDR1 reads MNHNS; CDR2 reads SASEGT. Trimming left V 6 bases short and J 4 bases short, with 9 bases between. This CDR3 spans 12 amino acids. The CDR3 coding sequence is TGTGCCAGCAGCCGAGAGAGCACTGAAGCTTTCTTT. It is translated as CASSRESTEAFF.

V usage is TRBV2 and J usage is TRBJ1-2; D gene unclear. Germline lookup yields CDR1 SNHLY and CDR2 FYNNEI. Trimming removed 3 bases from V and 4 bases from J, with 6 bases in between. The CDR3 spans 12 residues. In DNA form, the CDR3 reads TGTGCCAGCAGTGAGGGAGGCTATGGCTACACCTTC. It is translated as CASSEGGYGYTF.

This clone was detected a few times. The chain recombines TRBV6-5 with TRBJ1-1; D gene ambiguous. The CDR3 totals 15 residues. V lost 4 bases, J lost 1 base, and 13 bases lay in between. Per germline, CDR1 MNHEY and CDR2 SVGAGI. CDR3 amino acids: CASSLSYAGNTEAFF. Here the CDR3 DNA reads TGTGCCAGCAGTTTATCTTACGCGGGGAACACTGAAGCTTTCTTT.

This chain connects TRBV7-9 to TRBJ2-1; D perhaps matches TRBD2 (5 bases). V dropped 3 bases and J dropped 5 bases, with 11 bases sitting between them. The CDR3 is made up of 14 amino acids. In germline, CDR1 is SEHNR, CDR2 FQNEAQ (reference sequence). CDR3 region: CASSFTSSNNEQFF. CDR3 DNA sequence: TGTGCCAGCAGCTTCACTAGTAGTAACAATGAGCAGTTCTTC.

This sequence joins TRBV21-1 and TRBJ1-1; TRBD1 was called by the table and not checked on the DNA. TRBV21-1 is flagged as a pseudogene. CDR3 length equals 17 residues. CDR3 loop: CARFLTDPLTLVTEAFF. DNA of the CDR3: TGTGCCAGGTTCTTGACAGACCCATTAACCTTAGTCACTGAAGCTTTCTTT.

In this sample, this clone turned up once. The chain combines TRBV9 with TRBJ1-1; 9 bases agree with TRBD1. Germline-derived CDR1 and CDR2 are SGDLS and YYNGEE. The V gene end was trimmed by 4 bases and the J gene end by 7 bases; junction bases not matched to a gene: 11. The CDR3 spans 15 residues. DNA for the CDR3: TGTGCCAGCAGCTTGTCCGGGACAGGGCTTGGTGAAGCTTTCTTT. Translating gives CASSLSGTGLGEAFF. Variable domain in full (rest from reference TRBV9 and TRBJ1-1): DSGVTQTPKHLITATGQRVTLRCSPRSGDLSVYWYQQSLDQGLQFLIQYYNGEERAKGNILERFSAQQFPDLHSELNLSSLELGDSALYFCASSLSGTGLGEAFFGQGTRLTVV.

The chain employs TRBV18 and TRBJ1-1, with D maybe TRBD1 (5 bases). V lost 3 bases, J lost 3 bases, and 11 bases lay in between. Germline loops: CDR1 KGHSH, CDR2 LQKENI. The CDR3 loop spans 14 amino acids. CDR3 in amino acids: CASSPSLQDTEAFF. CDR3 sequence (DNA): TGTGCCAGCTCACCGAGTCTACAGGACACTGAAGCTTTCTTT.

This chain uses TRBV2 with TRBJ2-4; D is possibly TRBD2 (7 bases). The ends were cut back, 6 bases at V and 3 bases at J, with 15 bases in the middle. The CDR3 contains 15 residues. CDR1 SNHLY and CDR2 FYNNEI come from the germline V gene. CDR3 amino acids: CASRRGGSDKNIQYF. CDR3 in DNA: TGTGCCAGCAGAAGGGGGGGATCGGACAAAAACATTCAGTACTTC.

This clone appeared a single time. The rearrangement uses TRBV6-5 and TRBJ2-7; no clear D. Germline V gives CDR1 MNHEY, CDR2 SVGAGI. V shed 0 bases and J shed 9 bases, with 18 bases lying between them. The CDR3 consists of 15 residues. The CDR3 sequence is CASSYSKQPMGGQYF. The CDR3 bases are TGTGCCAGCAGTTACTCGAAGCAGCCGATGGGTGGGCAGTACTTC.

V and J are TRBV19 and TRBJ2-1; 7 nucleotides line up with TRBD1. CDR1 and CDR2 (germline): LNHDA, SQIVND (reference sequence). The length of the CDR3 is 14 residues. Germline trimming cut 7 bases from V and 0 bases from J; bases unmatched to any gene: 3. The CDR3 DNA reads TGTGCCAGTAACGGACAGGCCTCCTACAATGAGCAGTTCTTC. It yields the protein CASNGQASYNEQFF. Variable domain in full (rest from reference TRBV19 and TRBJ2-1): DGGITQSPKYLFRKEGQNVTLSCEQNLNHDAMYWYRQDPGQGLRLIYYSQIVNDFQKGDIAEGYSVSREKKESFPLTVTSAQKNPTAFYLCASNGQASYNEQFFGPGTRLTVL.

The chain couples TRBV5-1 to TRBJ2-3; the match to TRBD1 covers 9 bases. V dropped 4 bases and J dropped 0; count of bases not matched to a gene: 9. The CDR3 extends over 17 amino acids. The V gene's germline CDR1 is SGHRS and CDR2 YFSETQ. CDR3 loop: CASSLGTGSSSTDTQYF. CDR3 coding DNA: TGCGCCAGCAGCCTCGGGACAGGGTCCTCTAGCACAGATACGCAGTATTTT.

The chain couples TRBV28 to TRBJ1-6; D call uncertain. Germline V gene data show CDR1 as MDHEN and CDR2 as SYDVKM. This CDR3 is 15 amino acids long. Trimming stripped 1 base from V and 2 bases from J, with 6 bases between. The CDR3 nucleotides read TGTGCCAGCAGTTTATCTGGGGCCTATAATTCACCCCTCCACTTT. Its protein is CASSLSGAYNSPLHF.

This clone was observed once. The rearrangement links TRBV6-1 to TRBJ1-1, with 8 bases identical to TRBD1. The CDR3 has 15 amino acids. Germline trimming cut 3 bases from V and 4 bases from J; bases unmatched to any gene: 7. The germline V gene encodes CDR1 MNHNS and CDR2 SASEGT. The CDR3 sequence is CASSERQGRGTEAFF. CDR3 DNA sequence: TGTGCCAGCAGTGAGAGACAGGGGAGGGGCACTGAAGCTTTCTTT.

This sequence joins TRBV19 and TRBJ1-1; tentatively, D is TRBD1 (5 bases). Germline assignment: CDR1 LNHDA and CDR2 SQIVND (reference sequence). The CDR3 totals 12 residues. Trimming stripped 6 bases from V and 6 bases from J, with 11 bases between. This CDR3 is CASRGEGAEAFF. The CDR3 DNA follows: TGTGCCAGTAGGGGGGAAGGAGCTGAAGCTTTCTTT.

The chain joins TRBV6-1 to TRBJ1-2; D is possibly TRBD1 (5 bases). Germline CDR1 is MNHNS and CDR2 is SASEGT. Trimming removed 1 base at V and 2 bases at J, with 11 bases between. This CDR3 spans 15 amino acids. The DNA for the CDR3 is TGTGCCAGCAGTGAAGTGAGGGGCCCAAACTATGGCTACACCTTC. Its protein is CASSEVRGPNYGYTF.

This chain uses TRBV10-3 with TRBJ2-7, with 7 bases aligning to TRBD1. This CDR3 comprises 13 residues. Germline V CDR1 and CDR2: ENHRY, SYGVKD. V gave up 8 bases and J gave up 4 bases; unmatched junction bases: 8. The CDR3 nucleotides read TGTGCCATCGCCCTAGGGGGCGCATACGAGCAGTACTTC. It specifies CAIALGGAYEQYF.

V usage is TRBV7-6 and J usage is TRBJ2-5, with D perhaps TRBD2 (5 bases). CDR3 length: 15 amino acids. Trimming shortened V by 1 base and J by 2 bases, and 11 bases separated the two germline ends. Germline lookup yields CDR1 SGHVS and CDR2 FNYEAQ. The CDR3 sequence: CASSLELAVQETQYF. CDR3 bases: TGTGCCAGCAGCTTAGAGCTAGCTGTTCAAGAGACCCAGTACTTC.

The V and J genes are TRBV5-1 and TRBJ2-7, with 10 bases fitting TRBD1. The junction had 11 bases not matched to a gene; V was cut back by 3 bases and J by 5 bases. The CDR3 runs 16 residues. Germline V gene lookup returns CDR1 SGHRS and CDR2 YFSETQ. The CDR3 bases are TGCGCCAGCAGCTCCGCGAGGACAGGGGGTGTCCACGAGCAGTACTTC. Translated, it gives CASSSARTGGVHEQYF.

This clone was recorded once. The chain employs TRBV19 and TRBJ2-7; TRBD2 aligns across 12 bases. The J segment lost 2 bases and the V segment lost 6 bases, leaving 2 bases of the junction unmatched. CDR1 and CDR2 (germline): LNHDA, SQIVND (reference sequence). The CDR3 spans 14 residues. The CDR3 protein is CASRRLAGAYEQYF. The CDR3 DNA follows: TGTGCCAGTAGGAGACTAGCGGGGGCCTACGAGCAGTACTTC. The complete variable domain, with remaining parts taken from reference TRBV19 and TRBJ2-7, reads DGGITQSPKYLFRKEGQNVTLSCEQNLNHDAMYWYRQDPGQGLRLIYYSQIVNDFQKGDIAEGYSVSREKKESFPLTVTSAQKNPTAFYLCASRRLAGAYEQYFGPGTRLTVT.

The chain employs TRBV5-6 and TRBJ2-1; 11 bases match TRBD2. The CDR3 extends over 17 amino acids. Losses at the gene ends were 6 bases for V and 4 bases for J; bases not matched to a gene: 12. Germline-derived CDR1 and CDR2 are SGHDT and YYEEEE. CDR3 sequence: CASTPLGLAGGYNEQFF. The CDR3 coding sequence is TGTGCCAGCACCCCTTTGGGTCTAGCGGGAGGATACAATGAGCAGTTCTTC.

The rearrangement joins TRBV10-1 to TRBJ1-1, with D uncertain. The length of the CDR3 is 15 residues. Germline V gene sequence: CDR1 WNHNN, CDR2 SYGVQD (reference sequence). The V and J ends lost 1 base and 4 bases respectively, with 13 bases between them. The CDR3 DNA reads TGCGCCAGCAGTGAGTGGTCCACCATAGGCACTGAAGCTTTCTTT. Translating gives CASSEWSTIGTEAFF.

The V call is TRBV7-2, the J call TRBJ2-3; D is tentatively TRBD1 or TRBD2 (5 bases each). CDR3 length: 16 amino acids. Germline CDR1 SGHTA, CDR2 FQGNSA. The V end was cut by 5 bases, the J end by 1 base, with 16 bases between. The CDR3 region is CASSPKGSYRTDTQYF. As DNA, the CDR3 is TGTGCCAGCAGCCCAAAGGGGAGTTACCGCACAGATACGCAGTATTTT.

J is TRBJ2-7 and V is TRBV5-4, with D perhaps matching TRBD2 (6 bases). With 4 bases removed from V and 2 bases from J, the gap between germline ends came to 10 bases. This CDR3 spans 13 amino acids. Germline CDR1 and CDR2: SGHNT and YYREEE (reference sequence). The CDR3 sequence is CASSGGTTYEQYF. DNA for the CDR3: TGTGCCAGCAGCGGCGGGACCACCTACGAGCAGTACTTC.